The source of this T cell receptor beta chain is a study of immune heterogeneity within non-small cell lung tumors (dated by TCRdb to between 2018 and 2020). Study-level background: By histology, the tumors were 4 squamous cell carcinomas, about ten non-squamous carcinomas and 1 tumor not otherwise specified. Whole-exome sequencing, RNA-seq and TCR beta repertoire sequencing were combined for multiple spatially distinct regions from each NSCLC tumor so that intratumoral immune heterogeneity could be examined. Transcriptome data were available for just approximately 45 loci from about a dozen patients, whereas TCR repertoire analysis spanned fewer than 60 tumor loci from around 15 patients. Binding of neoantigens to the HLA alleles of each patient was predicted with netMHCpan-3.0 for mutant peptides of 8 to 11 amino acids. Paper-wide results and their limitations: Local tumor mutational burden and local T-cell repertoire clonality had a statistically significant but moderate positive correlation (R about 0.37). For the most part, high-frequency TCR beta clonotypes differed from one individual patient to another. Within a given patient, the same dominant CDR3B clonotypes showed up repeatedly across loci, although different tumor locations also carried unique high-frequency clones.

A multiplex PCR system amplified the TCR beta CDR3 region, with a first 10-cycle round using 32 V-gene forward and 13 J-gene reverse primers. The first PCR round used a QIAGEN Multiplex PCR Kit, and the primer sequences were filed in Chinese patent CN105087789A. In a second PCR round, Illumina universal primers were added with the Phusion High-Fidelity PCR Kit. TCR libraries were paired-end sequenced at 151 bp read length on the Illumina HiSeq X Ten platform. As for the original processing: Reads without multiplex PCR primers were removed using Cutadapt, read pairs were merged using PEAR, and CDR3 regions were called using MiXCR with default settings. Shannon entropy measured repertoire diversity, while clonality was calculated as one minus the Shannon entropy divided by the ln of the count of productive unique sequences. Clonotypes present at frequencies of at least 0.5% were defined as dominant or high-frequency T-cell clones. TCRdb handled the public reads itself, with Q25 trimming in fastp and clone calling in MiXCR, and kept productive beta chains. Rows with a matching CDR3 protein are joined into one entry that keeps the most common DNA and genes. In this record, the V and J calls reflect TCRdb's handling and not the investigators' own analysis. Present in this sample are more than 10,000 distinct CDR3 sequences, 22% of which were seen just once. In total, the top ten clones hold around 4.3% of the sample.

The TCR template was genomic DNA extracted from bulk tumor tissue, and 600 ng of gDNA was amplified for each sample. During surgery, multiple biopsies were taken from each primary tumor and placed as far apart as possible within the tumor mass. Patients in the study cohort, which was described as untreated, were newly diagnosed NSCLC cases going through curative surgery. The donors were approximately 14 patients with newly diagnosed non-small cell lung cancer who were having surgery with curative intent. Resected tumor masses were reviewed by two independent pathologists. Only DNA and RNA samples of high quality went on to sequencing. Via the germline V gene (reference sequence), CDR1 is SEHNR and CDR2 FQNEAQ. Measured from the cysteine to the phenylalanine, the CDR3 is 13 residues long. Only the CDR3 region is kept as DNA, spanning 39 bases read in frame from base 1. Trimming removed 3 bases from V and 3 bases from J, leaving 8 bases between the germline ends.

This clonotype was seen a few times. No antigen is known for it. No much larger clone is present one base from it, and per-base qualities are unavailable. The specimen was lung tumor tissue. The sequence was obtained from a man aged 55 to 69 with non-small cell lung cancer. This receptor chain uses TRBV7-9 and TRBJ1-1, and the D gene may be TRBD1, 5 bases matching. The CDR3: CASSLPGHTEAFF. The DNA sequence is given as TGTGCCAGCAGCTTGCCGGGACACACTGAAGCTTTCTTT.